What follows are 27 T cell receptor beta chains derived from one specimen sequenced in a study of cytomegalovirus exposure and HLA in healthy donors. The protocol was immunoSEQ multiplex PCR, while the TCRdb copy is restricted to in-frame clones and leaves out a portion. The sample lists 200,000 or so clones, around 90% occurring once. Sequenced: PBMCs. These receptors all stem from a woman younger than 30 in good health and CMV-seronegative.

This chain joins TRBV11-2 and TRBJ1-6; D gene uncertain. Per the germline V gene, CDR1 is SGHAT and CDR2 is FQNNGV. V lost 5 bases and J lost 0, with 14 bases in between. The CDR3 extends over 17 amino acids. DNA of the CDR3: TGTGCCAGCAGCCTCACAAGCGGTAGCTCCTATAATTCACCCCTCCACTTT. This sequence encodes CASSLTSGSSYNSPLHF.

V gene TRBV6-1 combines with J gene TRBJ2-7; no clear D gene. V dropped 8 bases and J dropped 3 bases, with 11 bases sitting between them. The CDR3 is 12 residues long. The germline V gene encodes CDR1 MNHNS and CDR2 SASEGT. This CDR3 is CASVVAFYEQYF. CDR3 sequence (DNA): TGTGCCAGCGTGGTGGCTTTCTACGAGCAGTACTTC.

This clone was counted between two and nine times. The chain uses TRBV20-1 and TRBJ1-1; D not certain. CDR3 length: 11 residues. Germline V gene lookup returns CDR1 DFQATT and CDR2 SNEGSKA (reference sequence). V gave up 4 bases and J gave up 4 bases, with 7 bases separating them. The CDR3, as DNA: TGCAGTGCTACGTTCGGCACTGAAGCTTTCTTT. It translates to CSATFGTEAFF.

This clone was recorded once. The CDR3 loop is CASSEGGLNTEAFF. The CDR3 DNA sequence: TGTGCCAGCAGTGAAGGGGGGCTGAACACTGAAGCTTTCTTT. The genes are TRBV2 and TRBJ1-1; D might be TRBD1 (6 bases). V shed 1 base and J shed 0 bases, with 6 bases lying between them. This CDR3 contains 14 residues. Per the germline V gene, CDR1 is SNHLY and CDR2 is FYNNEI.

The chain joins TRBV2 to TRBJ2-2; TRBD2 might be the D (6 bases). CDR1 is SNHLY and CDR2 is FYNNEI in the germline V gene. With 6 bases removed from V and 2 bases from J, the gap between germline ends came to 16 bases. CDR3 length equals 16 residues. The CDR3 sequence: CASSPGIAVNTGELFF. As DNA, the CDR3 is TGTGCCAGCAGCCCCGGGATAGCGGTAAACACCGGGGAGCTGTTTTTT.

This chain connects TRBV6-1 to TRBJ2-7; TRBD1 agrees at 9 bases. Germline CDR1 MNHNS, CDR2 SASEGT. V dropped 6 bases and J dropped 1; count of bases not matched to a gene: 7. This CDR3 is built from 15 residues. CDR3 sequence (DNA): TGTGCCAGCAGGATGGACAGGGGCCGATCCTACGAGCAGTACTTC. Its protein product is CASRMDRGRSYEQYF.

The chain carries TRBV28 and TRBJ2-7; TRBD2 aligns across 12 bases. The ends lost 7 bases at V and 1 base at J; junction bases unmatched: 14. The CDR3 covers 18 residues. Germline CDR1 and CDR2: MDHEN and SYDVKM. This chain's CDR3 is CASNIGLAGLKGSYEQYF. The CDR3 DNA follows: TGTGCCAGCAATATAGGACTAGCGGGACTAAAAGGATCCTACGAGCAGTACTTC.

For this clone: This sample also contains other DNA sequences that code for the same CDR3. The chain has TRBV7-9 and TRBJ2-7, with TRBD1 as a possible D gene (6 bases). Germline-derived CDR1 and CDR2 are SEHNR and FQNEAQ (reference sequence). Between the trimmed V and J ends, which lost 4 bases and 3 bases, there was a span of 7 bases. CDR3 length equals 12 residues. CDR3 sequence reads: CASSSTGYEQYF. CDR3 coding DNA: TGTGCCAGCAGCTCGACAGGCTACGAGCAGTACTTC.

The CDR3 DNA sequence: TGTGCCAGCAGCCCGCCCGGGACTAGCGGGATAAATGAGCAGTTCTTC. Its translation is CASSPPGTSGINEQFF. The chain is built from TRBV7-9 and TRBJ2-1; the match to TRBD2 covers 13 bases. The trim removed 5 bases at V and 7 bases at J, leaving 8 bases unmatched. The CDR3 is 16 residues long. CDR1 is SEHNR and CDR2 is FQNEAQ in the germline V gene (reference sequence). The variable domain in full, completed from reference TRBV7-9 and TRBJ2-1, reads DTGVSQNPRHKITKRGQNVTFRCDPISEHNRLYWYRQTLGQGPEFLTYFQNEAQLEKSRLLSDRFSAERPKGSFSTLEIQRTEQGDSAMYLCASSPPGTSGINEQFFGPGTRLTVL.

This clone was counted a few times. This chain joins TRBV27 and TRBJ2-7, with 10 bases aligning to TRBD1. Germline assignment: CDR1 MNHEY and CDR2 SMNVEV (reference sequence). The J segment lost 4 bases and the V segment lost 2 bases, leaving 14 bases of the junction unmatched. The CDR3 loop spans 18 amino acids. CDR3 protein: CASSLPPRAGTGVYEQYF. The CDR3, as DNA: TGTGCCAGCAGTTTACCCCCTCGGGCCGGGACAGGGGTTTACGAGCAGTACTTC.

This rearrangement joins TRBV4-1 to TRBJ2-7; TRBD1 matches 9 bases. Looked up from germline, CDR1 is MGHRA and CDR2 is YSYEKL. V shed 2 bases and J 4 bases; nucleotides not matched to a gene: 9. CDR3 size: 16 residues. This CDR3 reads CASSQTPGGQGYEQYF. In nucleotides, the CDR3 is TGCGCCAGCAGCCAAACGCCCGGGGGACAGGGTTACGAGCAGTACTTC.

This rearrangement joins TRBV29-1 to TRBJ2-7; D perhaps matches TRBD1 (6 bases). Germline CDR1 SQVTM, CDR2 ANQGSEA. The CDR3 has 15 residues. V gave up 5 bases and J gave up 4 bases, with 21 bases separating them. CDR3 nucleotides: TGCAGCGTTCGCGATAATCCAGGGGTTGGTTACGAGCAGTACTTC. Translating it yields CSVRDNPGVGYEQYF.

The chain has TRBV6-1 and TRBJ1-1, with 10 bases identical to TRBD1. This CDR3 is built from 15 residues. Germline assignment: CDR1 MNHNS and CDR2 SASEGT. Trimming cost V 3 bases and J 2 bases; bases outside gene matches: 3. CDR3 DNA: TGTGCCAGCAGTGAGGGACAGGGGCTAAACACTGAAGCTTTCTTT. This codes for CASSEGQGLNTEAFF.

This rearrangement joins TRBV28 to TRBJ1-1; 9 positions match TRBD1. This CDR3 contains 15 residues. V shed 5 bases and J 1 base; nucleotides not matched to a gene: 5. Germline V gene lookup returns CDR1 MDHEN and CDR2 SYDVKM. CDR3 sequence (DNA): TGTGCCAGCAGTATATCGGGACAGGGGAACACTGAAGCTTTCTTT. It specifies CASSISGQGNTEAFF.

The chain is built from TRBV27 and TRBJ1-2, with TRBD1 identical over 9 bases. Trimming at V came to 7 bases and at J to 0 bases, leaving 12 bases not matched to a gene. In germline, CDR1 is MNHEY, CDR2 SMNVEV (reference sequence). This CDR3 region has 17 residues. In DNA, the CDR3 is TGTGCCAGCATTCCTTGGGACAGGGACCCTTCTAACTATGGCTACACCTTC. It yields the protein CASIPWDRDPSNYGYTF.

V usage is TRBV7-9 and J usage is TRBJ1-1; D remains unclear. V lost 5 bases and J lost 0, with 7 bases in between. The CDR3 has 13 amino acids. Per the germline V gene, CDR1 is SEHNR and CDR2 is FQNEAQ (reference sequence). CDR3 DNA: TGTGCCAGCAGCGCAACTATGAACACTGAAGCTTTCTTT. Translated: CASSATMNTEAFF. The complete variable domain, with remaining parts taken from reference TRBV7-9 and TRBJ1-1, reads DTGVSQNPRHKITKRGQNVTFRCDPISEHNRLYWYRQTLGQGPEFLTYFQNEAQLEKSRLLSDRFSAERPKGSFSTLEIQRTEQGDSAMYLCASSATMNTEAFFGQGTRLTVV.

This clone was seen only once. V usage is TRBV2 and J usage is TRBJ1-4; 7 bases line up with TRBD1. Germline CDR1 SNHLY, CDR2 FYNNEI. V shed 4 bases, J shed 8 bases, and the junction held 4 bases outside the gene matches. This CDR3 contains 13 residues. CDR3 sequence (DNA): TGTGCCAGCAGTGGACAGGGCGAAGAAAAACTGTTTTTT. Its translation: CASSGQGEEKLFF.

The chain joins TRBV11-2 to TRBJ2-1, with TRBD2 matching over 12 bases. CDR1 and CDR2 from the germline V gene are SGHAT and FQNNGV. V dropped 5 bases and J dropped 5; count of bases not matched to a gene: 16. The CDR3 runs 19 residues. As DNA, the CDR3 is TGTGCCAGCAGCCCTTACCTAGCGGGAGGGCCTATCTTCCACAATGAGCAGTTCTTC. Translated: CASSPYLAGGPIFHNEQFF.

This clone has only one observation. V usage is TRBV2 and J usage is TRBJ2-2, with 9 bases that match TRBD2. Germline CDR1 SNHLY, CDR2 FYNNEI. The CDR3 loop spans 16 amino acids. V shed 8 bases, J shed 4 bases, and the junction held 11 bases outside the gene matches. The CDR3 loop reads CASAASGTKGTGELFF. In nucleotides, the CDR3 is TGTGCCAGCGCAGCTAGCGGGACAAAGGGCACCGGGGAGCTGTTTTTT. The full variable domain, its missing parts supplied by reference TRBV2 and TRBJ2-2, is EPEVTQTPSHQVTQMGQEVILRCVPISNHLYFYWYRQILGQKVEFLVSFYNNEISEKSEIFDDQFSVERPDGSNFTLKIRSTKLEDSAMYFCASAASGTKGTGELFFGEGSRLTVL.

This CDR3 reads CASSPQGNGEAFF. Written as DNA, the CDR3 is TGTGCCAGCTCACCACAGGGGAACGGTGAGGCTTTCTTT. The chain uses TRBV18 and TRBJ1-1, with D possibly matching TRBD1 (5 bases). The V and J ends lost 1 base and 11 bases respectively, with 14 bases between them. The V gene's germline CDR1 is KGHSH and CDR2 LQKENI. CDR3 length: 13 amino acids. Together with reference TRBV18 and TRBJ1-1, the CDR3 gives the full variable domain: NAGVMQNPRHLVRRRGQEARLRCSPMKGHSHVYWYRQLPEEGLKFMVYLQKENIIDESGMPKERFSAEFPKEGPSILRIQQVVRGDSAAYFCASSPQGNGEAFFGQGTRLTVV.

V and J are TRBV7-9 and TRBJ2-3; 7 positions match TRBD1. Germline CDR1 reads SEHNR; CDR2 reads FQNEAQ (reference sequence). Losses at the gene ends were 5 bases for V and 5 bases for J; bases not matched to a gene: 7. The CDR3 covers 14 residues. The CDR3 region has the DNA TGTGCCAGCAGCCATAGAGACAGGGTAGATACGCAGTATTTT. Translated, it gives CASSHRDRVDTQYF.

The chain couples TRBV28 to TRBJ2-7; 8 positions match TRBD2. CDR1 is MDHEN and CDR2 is SYDVKM in the germline V gene. V lost 4 bases to trimming and J lost 2 bases; unmatched junction nucleotides: 7. This CDR3 has 15 residues. The CDR3 nucleotides read TGTGCCAGCAGTTCCCCGGAGCGGGGGACCTACGAGCAGTACTTC. This translates into CASSSPERGTYEQYF.

The chain employs TRBV19 and TRBJ1-6; possibly TRBD1 for D (6 bases). CDR3 length: 14 residues. Trimming removed 5 bases from V and 10 bases from J, with 15 bases in between. Germline V gene data show CDR1 as LNHDA and CDR2 as SQIVND (reference sequence). As DNA, the CDR3 is TGTGCCAGTAGTGTGGGGGGGGCTGTGTCACCCCTCCACTTT. Its translation: CASSVGGAVSPLHF.

The chain combines TRBV4-1 with TRBJ1-1; 7 bases are a match to TRBD1. Per germline, CDR1 MGHRA and CDR2 YSYEKL. This CDR3 contains 14 residues. The V gene end was trimmed by 3 bases and the J gene end by 1 base; junction bases not matched to a gene: 2. The CDR3 loop is CASSHGTENTEAFF. The CDR3 region has the DNA TGCGCCAGCAGCCACGGGACAGAGAACACTGAAGCTTTCTTT.

Here the CDR3 reads CASSWGEPPYEQYF. The CDR3 region has the DNA TGTGCCAGCAGTTGGGGGGAGCCTCCCTACGAGCAGTACTTC. V gene TRBV27 combines with J gene TRBJ2-7; perhaps TRBD2 as D (6 bases). Trimming pared 4 bases from V and 2 bases from J, leaving 12 bases between. Germline V gene lookup returns CDR1 MNHEY and CDR2 SMNVEV (reference sequence). CDR3 length equals 14 residues.

The count of this clone is one. The rearrangement joins TRBV30 to TRBJ2-4; a weak D match, TRBD2 (6 bases). V was trimmed by 3 bases and J by 7 bases, leaving 13 bases between them. CDR1 GTSNPN and CDR2 SVGIG come from the germline V gene (reference sequence). The CDR3 contains 13 residues. Written as DNA, the CDR3 is TGTGCCTGGAGCGGGGGAAGGGTGAACATTCAGTACTTC. Its protein product is CAWSGGRVNIQYF.

This chain uses TRBV7-6 with TRBJ2-3, with TRBD2 identical over 9 bases. From germline, CDR1 is SGHVS and CDR2 FNYEAQ. The length of the CDR3 is 18 residues. V gave up 1 base and J gave up 1 base; unmatched junction bases: 9. This CDR3 reads CASSLEGASGIGTDTQYF. The CDR3 region has the DNA TGTGCCAGCAGCTTAGAAGGGGCTAGCGGGATCGGCACAGATACGCAGTATTTT.